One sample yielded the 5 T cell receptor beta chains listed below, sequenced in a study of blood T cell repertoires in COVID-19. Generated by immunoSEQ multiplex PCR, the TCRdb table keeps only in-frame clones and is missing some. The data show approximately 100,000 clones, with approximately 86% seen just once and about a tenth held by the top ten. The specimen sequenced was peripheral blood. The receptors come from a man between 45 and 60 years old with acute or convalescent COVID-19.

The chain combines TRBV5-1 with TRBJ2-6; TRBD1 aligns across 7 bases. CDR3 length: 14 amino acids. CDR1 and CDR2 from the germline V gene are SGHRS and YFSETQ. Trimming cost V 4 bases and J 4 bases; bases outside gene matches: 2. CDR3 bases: TGCGCCAGCAGCGGGACAGCCGGGGCCAACGTCCTGACTTTC. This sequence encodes CASSGTAGANVLTF.

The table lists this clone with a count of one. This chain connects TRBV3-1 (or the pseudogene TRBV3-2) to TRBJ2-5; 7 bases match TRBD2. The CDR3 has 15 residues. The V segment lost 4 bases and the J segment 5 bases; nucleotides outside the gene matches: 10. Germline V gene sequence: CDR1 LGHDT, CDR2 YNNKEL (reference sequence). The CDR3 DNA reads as TGTGCCAGCAGCCTCGGACTAGTGGGTTCGGAGACCCAGTACTTC. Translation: CASSLGLVGSETQYF.

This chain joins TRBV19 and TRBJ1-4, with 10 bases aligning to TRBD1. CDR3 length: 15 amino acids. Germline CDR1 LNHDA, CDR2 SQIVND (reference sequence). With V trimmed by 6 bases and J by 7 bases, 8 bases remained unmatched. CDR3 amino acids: CASRTGGALSEKLFF. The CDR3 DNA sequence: TGTGCCAGTAGGACAGGGGGCGCGTTGAGTGAAAAACTGTTTTTT.

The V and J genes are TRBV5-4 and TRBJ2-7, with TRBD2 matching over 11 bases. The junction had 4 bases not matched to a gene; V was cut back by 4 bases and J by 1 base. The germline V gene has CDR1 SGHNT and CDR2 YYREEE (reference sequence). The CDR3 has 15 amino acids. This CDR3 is CASSLRLAGSYEQYF. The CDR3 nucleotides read TGTGCCAGCAGCCTCCGACTAGCGGGGTCCTACGAGCAGTACTTC.

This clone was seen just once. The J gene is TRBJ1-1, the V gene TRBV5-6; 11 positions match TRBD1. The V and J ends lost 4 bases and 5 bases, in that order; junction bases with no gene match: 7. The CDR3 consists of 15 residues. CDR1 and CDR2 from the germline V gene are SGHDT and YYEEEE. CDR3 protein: CASSPGQGALTEAFF. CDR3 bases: TGTGCCAGCAGCCCTGGACAGGGGGCTTTAACTGAAGCTTTCTTT.